This entry is about one T cell receptor (beta chain). The antigen remains undetermined. This record comes from a study of cytomegalovirus exposure and HLA in healthy donors. This CDR3 contains 15 residues. Looked up from germline, CDR1 is KGHSH and CDR2 is LQKENI. V dropped 1 base and J dropped 0; count of bases not matched to a gene: 2. The study's findings and limits: Reportedly, cytomegalovirus status was diagnosed with high sensitivity and specificity.

This PCR relied on a set of 60 Vbeta primers and 13 Jbeta primers. Sequencing used immunoSEQ multiplex PCR; TCRdb keeps in-frame clones, though not all of them. The sample lists about 140,000 clones, about four fifths occurring once. The material sequenced was PBMCs. The clonotype originates from a man aged 25-40 years in good health. The gene calls are TRBV18 and TRBJ2-7, with TRBD2 matching 8 bases. CDR3 in DNA: TGTGCCAGCTCACCACTCGGGGGGGGCTCCTACGAGCAGTACTTC. This codes for CASSPLGGGSYEQYF.